The T cell receptor beta chain described here comes from a study of CD8 T cells in Susac syndrome. General study results and limits: The study's TCR sequencing and HLA analysis covered a relatively small number of individuals, and the study acknowledged this. The CD4+ T cell repertoires, which came from Susac syndrome patients, showed no sign of clonal expansion.

With respect to this clonotype: Its matching antigen is unknown.

The RNA input was about 0.5 to 1 ug, and it was reverse transcribed with random hexamers. The immunoSEQ assay covered 54 Vbeta and 13 Jbeta segments for CDR3. Each CDR3 protein gets one entry after TCRdb re-called the immunoSEQ multiplex PCR reads with MiXCR. The table shows roughly 150,000 distinct CDR3 sequences, with around 96% occurring only once. Trimming stripped 6 bases from V and 4 bases from J, with 12 bases between. Germline CDR1 and CDR2: MNHEY and SMNVEV (reference sequence). The CDR3 extends over 13 amino acids. From blood CD8+ and CD4+ T cells, the TCR beta chain was sequenced. Sequenced material: CD4+ T cells from PBMCs. The sequence came from a human donor with Susac syndrome. The chain employs TRBV27 and TRBJ2-5; perhaps TRBD1 as D (6 bases). The CDR3 DNA reads as TGTGCCAGCAGAGGGCAGGGGAGAGAGACCCAGTACTTC. This sequence encodes CASRGQGRETQYF.